This is a list of T cell receptor beta chains from one sample in a study of PD-1 blockade in classical Hodgkin lymphoma. The assay was immunoSEQ multiplex PCR, and TCRdb's table has in-frame clones only and misses some. The sample holds fewer than 8,000 clones; approximately 81% are singletons and the top ten take 3.5% to 4.5%. The starting material was CD4+ T cells from blood, obtained at baseline. Receptors originate from a human donor with classical Hodgkin lymphoma. The conserved cysteine and the conserved F or W are not part of the CDR3 here. The order of the fields is V gene, J gene, CDR3 protein.

v_call: TRBV4-3; j_call: TRBJ1-3; cdr3_aa: ASSQERQVSGNTIY
v_call: TRBV18; j_call: TRBJ1-5; cdr3_aa: ASSTTGTGNQPQH
v_call: TRBV10-3; j_call: TRBJ1-2; cdr3_aa: AINGQGLNDGYT
v_call: TRBV30; j_call: TRBJ2-5; cdr3_aa: AWSVSPGRQETQY
v_call: TRBV7-8; j_call: TRBJ2-7; cdr3_aa: ASSPRGSYEQY
v_call: TRBV27; j_call: TRBJ1-5; cdr3_aa: ASRAGQGWQPQH
v_call: TRBV28; j_call: TRBJ2-5; cdr3_aa: ASSPGQPQETQY
v_call: TRBV9; j_call: TRBJ1-4; cdr3_aa: ASSVEAGANEKLF
v_call: TRBV29-1; j_call: TRBJ2-4; cdr3_aa: SVSTSTGLAKNIQY
v_call: TRBV19; j_call: TRBJ1-1; cdr3_aa: ASSMGRSPSVAEAF
v_call: TRBV5-5; j_call: TRBJ1-3; cdr3_aa: ASSLEREDTIY
v_call: TRBV6-5; j_call: TRBJ2-7; cdr3_aa: ASSYRAATYEQY
v_call: TRBV7-2; j_call: TRBJ2-7; cdr3_aa: ASSLVPGRYEQY
v_call: TRBV30; j_call: TRBJ1-3; cdr3_aa: AWSYGLSGNTIY
v_call: TRBV19; j_call: TRBJ1-1; cdr3_aa: ASRKARVNTEAF
v_call: TRBV7-9; j_call: TRBJ2-1; cdr3_aa: ASSFVNEQF
v_call: TRBV6-1; j_call: TRBJ1-4; cdr3_aa: ASTRGGSNEKLF
v_call: TRBV7-8; j_call: TRBJ1-4; cdr3_aa: ASSLYEKLF
v_call: TRBV2; j_call: TRBJ1-2; cdr3_aa: ASRGRGINYGYT
v_call: TRBV7-2; j_call: TRBJ1-1; cdr3_aa: ASSLYRTNTEAF
v_call: TRBV10-3; j_call: TRBJ2-7; cdr3_aa: AISETGRGKASEQY
v_call: TRBV7-3; j_call: TRBJ2-3; cdr3_aa: ASSLRVGLSTDTQY
v_call: TRBV5-5; j_call: TRBJ2-1; cdr3_aa: ASSLDSGGSYNEQF
v_call: TRBV19; j_call: TRBJ1-2; cdr3_aa: ASSASYPGVLRGYT
v_call: TRBV27; j_call: TRBJ1-5; cdr3_aa: ASSPSHGNQPQH
v_call: TRBV6-5; j_call: TRBJ2-7; cdr3_aa: ASSFLGGEQY
v_call: TRBV7-2; j_call: TRBJ2-3; cdr3_aa: ASSLRRRRGSTDTQY
v_call: TRBV11-3; j_call: TRBJ2-6; cdr3_aa: ASSLDRGLIPGANVLT
v_call: TRBV28; j_call: TRBJ2-3; cdr3_aa: ASSFRSTSTDTQY
v_call: TRBV7-3; j_call: TRBJ1-1; cdr3_aa: ASSFERLNTEAF
v_call: TRBV11-1; j_call: TRBJ2-3; cdr3_aa: ASSSSSGGLLKIDTQY
v_call: TRBV2; j_call: TRBJ1-1; cdr3_aa: ASSFIYEAF
v_call: TRBV11-2; j_call: TRBJ2-7; cdr3_aa: ASSPLMGGAYEQY
v_call: TRBV30; j_call: TRBJ1-2; cdr3_aa: AWSPDLRGYGYT
v_call: TRBV9; j_call: TRBJ2-7; cdr3_aa: ASSPGLADSYEQY
v_call: TRBV28; j_call: TRBJ1-5; cdr3_aa: ASSLWRGTGTPYSNQPQH
v_call: TRBV4-3; j_call: TRBJ1-1; cdr3_aa: ASSQGREGNTEAF
v_call: TRBV2; j_call: TRBJ1-1; cdr3_aa: ASISGRGSETEAF
v_call: TRBV5-4; j_call: TRBJ1-1; cdr3_aa: ASSLDQTRLNTEAF
v_call: TRBV29-1; j_call: TRBJ1-2; cdr3_aa: SVGQGNGYT
v_call: TRBV19; j_call: TRBJ1-2; cdr3_aa: ASSIGGRYGYT
v_call: TRBV15; j_call: TRBJ1-1; cdr3_aa: ATRGVGTEAF
v_call: TRBV5-4; j_call: TRBJ2-1; cdr3_aa: ASSPTLAGTNNEQF
v_call: TRBV5-4; j_call: TRBJ1-1; cdr3_aa: ASSLDFPLTEAF
v_call: TRBV4-1; j_call: TRBJ1-5; cdr3_aa: ASSQAPTGDVQPQH
v_call: TRBV7-2; j_call: TRBJ2-1; cdr3_aa: ASSLNRNEQF
v_call: TRBV7-5; j_call: TRBJ1-4; cdr3_aa: ASSSTGSEKLF
v_call: TRBV14; j_call: TRBJ1-6; cdr3_aa: ASSIRGFSSPLH
v_call: TRBV6-1; j_call: TRBJ1-1; cdr3_aa: ASRRTASKTPEAF
v_call: TRBV6-5; j_call: TRBJ2-7; cdr3_aa: ASSYSGDYFSYEQY
v_call: TRBV10-1; j_call: TRBJ1-5; cdr3_aa: ASLKPGGGNQPQH
v_call: TRBV6-6; j_call: TRBJ1-1; cdr3_aa: ASFPRDRVSTEAF
v_call: TRBV7-6; j_call: TRBJ2-1; cdr3_aa: ASTLDTSSYNEQF